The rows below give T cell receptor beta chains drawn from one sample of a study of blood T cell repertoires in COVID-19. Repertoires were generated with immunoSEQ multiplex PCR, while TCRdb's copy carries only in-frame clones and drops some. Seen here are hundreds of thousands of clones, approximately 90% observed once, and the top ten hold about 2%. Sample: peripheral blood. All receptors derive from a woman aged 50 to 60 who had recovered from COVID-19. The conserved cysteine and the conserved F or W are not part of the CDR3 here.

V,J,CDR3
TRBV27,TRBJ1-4,ASSYHRGRTNEKLF
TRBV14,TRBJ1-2,ASSQDPPSRYGYT
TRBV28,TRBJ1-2,ASSASDRRSNYGYT
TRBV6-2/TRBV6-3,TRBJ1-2,ASSYFGTGAGYT
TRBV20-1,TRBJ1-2,SASIGPGQGAGGYT
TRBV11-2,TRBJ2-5,ASSLKDRETQY
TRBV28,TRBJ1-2,ASTSTGNNPTNYGYT
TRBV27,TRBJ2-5,ASSSSGLVLTQY
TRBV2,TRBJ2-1,ASYRRGSEDEQF
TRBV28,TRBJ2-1,ASSPEEGLRGNEQF
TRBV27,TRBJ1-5,ASGTVSNQPQH
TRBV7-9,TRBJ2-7,ASEGTSGGMYQYEQY
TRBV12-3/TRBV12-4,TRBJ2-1,ASSPDAHEQF
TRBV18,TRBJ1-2,ASSPSGDKGIYGYT
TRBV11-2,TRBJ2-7,ASSLVAGTLSYEQY
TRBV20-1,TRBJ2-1,SAPRGGEQF
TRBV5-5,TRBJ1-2,ASRRGPDYGYT
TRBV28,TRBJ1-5,ASSLVGSNQPQH
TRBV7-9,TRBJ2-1,ASSSFSSPYNEQF
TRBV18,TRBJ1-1,ASSQTGQGYTEAF
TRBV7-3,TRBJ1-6,ASSLQGANSPLH
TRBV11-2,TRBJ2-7,ASSLGQGVPDEQY
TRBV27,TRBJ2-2,ASSGTSGNTGELF
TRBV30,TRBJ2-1,AWSVSMTTPSSYNEQF
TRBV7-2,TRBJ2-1,ASSLSVAGARLNEQF
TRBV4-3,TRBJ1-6,ASSHSGQPNSPLH
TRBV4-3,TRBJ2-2,ASSQGISGRNGELF
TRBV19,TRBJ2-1,ASSIGSGGARNEQF
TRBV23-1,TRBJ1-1,ASSQSGQDTEAF